This record covers a single TCR beta chain. The time point here: before trial treatment. Each donor was administered nivolumab, ipilimumab, aspirin, low-dose cyclophosphamide and low-dose radiotherapy. Eligibility required advanced solid tumors lacking tumor-infiltrating lymphocytes. TRAV- and TRBV-specific primers were used for first-strand cDNA, which covered alpha and beta chains. TCR amplification involved 20 PCR cycles with a constant-region primer and V-primer adapter. TCRdb used MiXCR to reprocess the reads, holding one entry per CDR3 protein. The sample lists around 79,000 distinct CDR3 sequences, under 20% occurring once. This specimen comes from a study of low-dose radiotherapy and immunotherapy resistance in tumors. The wider study: Fractions of 0.5 Gy went to Cohort 1 every 2 weeks, totaling 6.5 Gy. Intravenous nivolumab 240 mg every two weeks plus ipilimumab 1 mg/kg every six weeks was given to patients.

CDR3 length: 14 residues. Germline CDR1 SGHRS, CDR2 YFSETQ. The V end was cut by 4 bases, the J end by 7 bases, with 15 bases between. The sample was PBMCs, taken before treatment. The receptor's source is a male donor with prostate cancer. This chain joins TRBV5-1 and TRBJ2-1; D is possibly TRBD2 (5 bases). The CDR3 spells CASSTRGGSNEQFF. For the CDR3, the DNA is TGCGCCAGCAGCACCCGGGGTGGGTCGAATGAGCAGTTCTTC.